This is a list of T cell receptor beta chains from one sample in a study of metastatic and nonmetastatic thyroid tumors. TCRdb re-called clones from the PCR reads using MiXCR. The sample yields around 40,000 clones, roughly 14% seen once. Specimen: blood. The receptors derive from a female donor with papillary thyroid cancer or a benign thyroid nodule (not recorded which). Some clones in this sample may be carry-over from other donors' samples. CDR3s include the opening cysteine and the closing phenylalanine or tryptophan. The D gene is left open where the match is weak. The listing skips clone size in some rows; elsewhere it reads once, few, many or a size class.

v_call,clone_size,d_call,j_call,cdr3_nt,cdr3_aa
TRBV10-3,.,.,TRBJ2-1,TGTGCCATCAGTGAAGGGGGTTTTCAGTTCTTC,CAISEGGFQFF
TRBV6-1,medium-sized,.,TRBJ1-1,TGTGCCAGCAGTTCGTCCGCCTTGATTGAAGCTTTCTTT,CASSSSALIEAFF
TRBV6-8,medium-sized,.,TRBJ1-2,TGTGCCAGCAACAGGGTGAACTATGGCTACACCTTC,CASNRVNYGYTF
TRBV6-1,few,.,TRBJ1-2,TGTGCCAGCAGTCAAAACACATATGGCTACACCTTC,CASSQNTYGYTF
TRBV12-3/TRBV12-4,.,.,TRBJ1-5,TGTGCAAGCAGTCCTACCTCTCTGGGGCCCCCCGAAAAGCCCCAGCATTTT,CASSPTSLGPPEKPQHF
TRBV12-3/TRBV12-4,few,TRBD1,TRBJ1-1,TGTGCCAGCAGTCCACTCGACAGGGGGGGAACTGAAGCTTTCTTT,CASSPLDRGGTEAFF
TRBV11-2,.,TRBD2,TRBJ2-3,TGTGCCAGCAGCCCCAGGACTAGCGGGGGACACACAGATACGCAGTATTTT,CASSPRTSGGHTDTQYF
TRBV20-1,.,.,TRBJ2-7,TGCAGTGCTAGGGCCCGGACAGAGGAGCAGTACTTC,CSARARTEEQYF
TRBV28,.,.,TRBJ2-6,TGTGCCAGCAGTTTCGTGGGCAGCTCTGTGGCCAACGTCCTGACTTTC,CASSFVGSSVANVLTF
TRBV6-2/TRBV6-3,medium-sized,.,TRBJ2-1,TGTGCCAGCAGTTACAGGGGCGAAGGAGGGGAGCAGTTCTTC,CASSYRGEGGEQFF
TRBV30,many,TRBD1,TRBJ1-4,TGTGCCTGGGAGGGACAGGGAAATGAAAAACTGTTTTTT,CAWEGQGNEKLFF
TRBV7-3,.,TRBD1,TRBJ1-2,TGTGCCAGCAGCCCCGGACAGGGCGAAGGCTACACCTTC,CASSPGQGEGYTF
TRBV28,many,.,TRBJ1-4,TGTGCCAGCAGTTTAGCGGGGGGGCTCGGAAAACTGTTTTTT,CASSLAGGLGKLFF
TRBV5-1,many,.,TRBJ2-1,TGCGCCAGCAGCTTGACCGGGGCCAATGAGCAGTTCTTC,CASSLTGANEQFF
TRBV12-3/TRBV12-4,many,TRBD2,TRBJ2-5,TGTGCCAGCAGTCCCGGGACTAGCGGGAGGGCCTATGAGACCCAGTACTTC,CASSPGTSGRAYETQYF
TRBV28,.,.,TRBJ1-5,TGTGCCAGCAGCCTTGGACAGATTAATCAGCCCCAGCATTTT,CASSLGQINQPQHF
TRBV30,many,.,TRBJ1-4,TGTGCCAGCGGACGGAATGAAAAACTGTTTTTT,CASGRNEKLFF
TRBV20-1,.,TRBD1,TRBJ1-5,TGCCGTGCTAGACAGGGTAGCAATAAGCCCCAGCATTTT,CRARQGSNKPQHF
TRBV28,few,.,TRBJ1-1,TGCGCCTCCTACTGCAGGGAGGACACTGAAGCTTTCTTT,CASYCREDTEAFF
TRBV11-1,.,TRBD2,TRBJ2-7,TGTGCCAGCAGTTACTCGAAGATAGCGGGAGTCCTCGGCGAGCAGTACTTC,CASSYSKIAGVLGEQYF
TRBV5-1,many,TRBD1,TRBJ1-2,TGCGCCACCTCCCCGGACAGGAACTATGGCTACACCTTC,CATSPDRNYGYTF
TRBV14,many,.,TRBJ2-3,TGTGCCAGCAGCCAATATAGCAAGAGCACAGATACGCAGTATTTT,CASSQYSKSTDTQYF
TRBV29-1,many,.,TRBJ2-1,TGCAGCGTTAAGGGCTCCTACAATGAGCAGTTCTTC,CSVKGSYNEQFF